This record covers a single T cell receptor (beta chain). Its matching antigen is unknown. Treatment specified: oral pan-JAK inhibitor, 5-10 mg twice daily. Peripheral blood samples and lesional scalp punch biopsies were obtained from alopecia areata patients. Germline V gene lookup returns CDR1 SGHTA and CDR2 FQGNSA. This CDR3 is built from 15 residues. Trimming cost V 5 bases and J 5 bases, with 13 bases left between them. As the sequencing template, cDNA was produced by extracting RNA and reverse transcribing it. The repertoire was sequenced with immunoSEQ multiplex PCR; TCRdb's copy has only in-frame clones and lacks some. The profile covers 110,000 or so clones, with approximately 55% appearing a single time and about 3.7% taken by the ten largest. The sample belongs to a study of CD8+ T cells in alopecia areata. Overall study context: Tofacitinib was taken orally by treated patients, and the dose was 5 to 10 mg twice daily.

Findings and caveats of the study: Only a single nonresponder existed, so baseline CD8+ expansion links stay unclear.

This TCR came from a human donor with alopecia areata. The sequences come from CD4+ T cells sorted from blood, collected at week 24, from a patient treated with tofacitinib. This chain joins TRBV7-2 and TRBJ1-6; TRBD1 is a possible D gene (6 bases). For the CDR3, the DNA is TGTGCCAGCAGCCCTACGGGACACGATAATTCACCCCTCCACTTT. This gives the protein CASSPTGHDNSPLHF.